What follows are 6 T cell receptor beta chains derived from one specimen sequenced in a study of cytomegalovirus exposure and HLA in healthy donors. The study ran its PCR with 60 Vbeta and 13 Jbeta primers. TCRdb's table, derived via immunoSEQ multiplex PCR, lists solely in-frame clones and lacks some. The repertoire holds about 150,000 clones, with about 72% as singletons. Sequencing input: PBMCs. The receptors stem from a man aged 40-50 years in good health and CMV-seronegative.

This chain connects TRBV5-1 to TRBJ2-7; 9 bases agree with TRBD2. The CDR3 runs 16 residues. Germline values: CDR1 SGHRS, CDR2 YFSETQ. J lost 6 bases, V lost 3 bases, and 13 bases had no gene match. Here the CDR3 DNA reads TGCGCCAGCAGCTCAGGACTAGCGCGAGATCCCATCGAGCAGTACTTC. This encodes CASSSGLARDPIEQYF.

The gene calls are TRBV7-6 and TRBJ2-7; D remains ambiguous. Between the trimmed V and J ends, which lost 1 base and 0 bases, there was a span of 13 bases. The V gene's germline CDR1 is SGHVS and CDR2 FNYEAQ. CDR3 length equals 16 residues. Here the CDR3 reads CASSLGYMGSSYEQYF. CDR3 in DNA: TGTGCCAGCAGCTTAGGATACATGGGCAGCTCCTACGAGCAGTACTTC.

Only a few counts were recorded for this clone. The chain recombines TRBV2 with TRBJ1-2; D is ambiguous. Germline V gene lookup returns CDR1 SNHLY and CDR2 FYNNEI. This CDR3 comprises 16 residues. V lost 6 bases, J lost 7 bases, and 24 bases lay in between. The CDR3 protein is CASRGANIRRSSGYTF. Written as DNA, the CDR3 is TGTGCCAGCAGAGGAGCGAATATACGGCGGTCGAGTGGCTACACCTTC.

The chain uses TRBV13 and TRBJ2-1, with TRBD2 identical over 13 bases. Germline assignment: CDR1 PRHDT and CDR2 FYEKMQ (reference sequence). V lost 5 bases, J lost 2 bases, and 18 bases stayed unmatched. This CDR3 spans 21 amino acids. The CDR3 loop reads CASSILPSGLAGNTPYNEQFF. The DNA for the CDR3 is TGTGCCAGCAGCATTCTCCCATCGGGACTAGCGGGGAACACCCCCTACAATGAGCAGTTCTTC.

This clone was counted only a few times. V gene TRBV7-9 combines with J gene TRBJ2-7; 10 bases match TRBD2. This CDR3 has 14 amino acids. Germline V lookup: CDR1 SEHNR, CDR2 FQNEAQ (reference sequence). V lost 6 bases and J lost 6; bases outside the gene matches: 8. In DNA form, the CDR3 reads TGTGCCAGCAGGCCAGCGGGAGGGCCCTCCGAGCAGTACTTC. It encodes CASRPAGGPSEQYF. The whole variable domain, filled in from reference TRBV7-9 and TRBJ2-7, reads DTGVSQNPRHKITKRGQNVTFRCDPISEHNRLYWYRQTLGQGPEFLTYFQNEAQLEKSRLLSDRFSAERPKGSFSTLEIQRTEQGDSAMYLCASRPAGGPSEQYFGPGTRLTVT.

J is TRBJ1-2 and V is TRBV2; D ambiguous. V gave up 7 bases and J gave up 4 bases, with 10 bases separating them. The CDR3 length is 12 residues. CDR1 and CDR2 (germline): SNHLY, FYNNEI. The DNA for the CDR3 is TGTGCCAGCAACCAGGTTCTCTATGGCTACACCTTC. Protein product: CASNQVLYGYTF.